The T cell receptor (beta chain) described here comes from a study of neurological immune-mediated disorders. This clonotype came up many times. Each CDR3 protein is one row after TCRdb ran MiXCR on the 5' RACE reads. The data hold about 82,000 distinct CDR3 sequences, with roughly 2.6% observed a single time. The germline V gene has CDR1 SGHTA and CDR2 FQGTGA. The CDR3 sequence is 16 residues long. V lost 5 bases and J lost 0, with 14 bases in between. The chain employs TRBV7-3 and TRBJ2-4, with D uncertain. This TCR was sampled from a woman aged 30 to 39 with multiple sclerosis. Material: PBMCs. This CDR3 is CASSPPLTLAKNIQYF. The CDR3 bases are TGTGCCAGCAGCCCCCCCTTGACCCTAGCCAAAAACATTCAGTACTTC. Drawing the rest from reference TRBV7-3 and TRBJ2-4, the complete variable domain is GAGVSQTPSNKVTEKGKYVELRCDPISGHTALYWYRQSLGQGPEFLIYFQGTGAADDSGLPNDRFFAVRPEGSVSTLKIQRTERGDSAVYLCASSPPLTLAKNIQYFGAGTRLSVL.